This T cell receptor (beta chain) originates from a study of T cell changes during pregnancy in multiple sclerosis. Sequencing was performed with immunoSEQ multiplex PCR; in TCRdb, only in-frame clones are kept and a portion is missing. The table lists approximately 58,000 clones, about nine tenths of them singletons. Germline V gene lookup returns CDR1 MRHNA and CDR2 SNTAGT. With 8 bases clipped from V and 3 bases from J, the junction kept 4 bases outside the gene matches. This CDR3 is 12 amino acids long. This TCR derives from a female donor in good health, enrolled as a control in a pregnancy study. The sample here was CD4+ T cells from peripheral blood mononuclear cells, taken after pregnancy. This chain connects TRBV6-4 to TRBJ2-7; 7 bases match TRBD1. DNA of the CDR3: TGTGCCAGCGAGGGACAGCTCTACGAGCAGTACTTC. This sequence encodes CASEGQLYEQYF.